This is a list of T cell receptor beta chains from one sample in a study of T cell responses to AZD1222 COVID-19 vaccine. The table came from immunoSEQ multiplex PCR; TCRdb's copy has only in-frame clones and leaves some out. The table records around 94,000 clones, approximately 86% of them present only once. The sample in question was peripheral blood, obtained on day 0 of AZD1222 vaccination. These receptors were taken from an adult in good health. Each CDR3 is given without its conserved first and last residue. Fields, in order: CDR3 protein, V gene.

CDR3: ASSQELGKGLVPPKETQY; V: TRBV4-3
CDR3: SDLTHRVANNEQF; V: TRBV29-1
CDR3: ASSLDRGGYT; V: TRBV5-6
CDR3: SVSGSGYEQY; V: TRBV29-1
CDR3: ASSLFGRGSGANVLT; V: TRBV7-9
CDR3: ATSSPNRQGAMVAEAF; V: TRBV15
CDR3: ASSWATSSYEQY; V: TRBV5-5
CDR3: ATSGHGGAPDTQY; V: TRBV24-1
CDR3: ASSPLRAGGYNEQF; V: TRBV14
CDR3: ASSLLGAGNTEAF; V: TRBV7-2
CDR3: ASKSDNYGYT; V: TRBV6-5
CDR3: ASNPNRAASGRRETQY; V: TRBV19
CDR3: ASSPLGQGLNTEAF; V: TRBV4-2
CDR3: ASSTGDSYEQY; V: TRBV7-9
CDR3: ASSLFQGNTEAF; V: TRBV5-1
CDR3: SVQYRANQPQH; V: TRBV29-1
CDR3: ASSVGLAPSYEQY; V: TRBV9
CDR3: ASSFGEDQPQH; V: TRBV12-3/TRBV12-4
CDR3: ASSVVGTGGLDGYT; V: TRBV9
CDR3: ASSQPGGTAPL; V: TRBV28
CDR3: ASSLSGFYGYT; V: TRBV11-1
CDR3: ASSRQAAEAF; V: TRBV18
CDR3: ASRRGVGGYT; V: TRBV6-1
CDR3: ATSDSRGFDYGYT; V: TRBV24-1
CDR3: ASRGQGYNSPLH; V: TRBV6-4
CDR3: ASSPQRTGGAYEQY; V: TRBV18
CDR3: ASSLTGVSNQPQH; V: TRBV7-2
CDR3: ASSQERGYGYT; V: TRBV4-3
CDR3: AISDQGRNNEKLF; V: TRBV10-3
CDR3: ASSLAGRPHEQY; V: TRBV7-9
CDR3: ASSVVSGEQY; V: TRBV2
CDR3: ASSYGTDGPYEQY; V: TRBV6-2/TRBV6-3
CDR3: ASSLLRDTEAF; V: TRBV12-3/TRBV12-4
CDR3: ATSAGGVTGKSDTQY; V: TRBV24-1
CDR3: ASRQGRNSPLH; V: TRBV12-3/TRBV12-4
CDR3: ASSLDRVDTIY; V: TRBV5-6
CDR3: SVESSYEQY; V: TRBV29-1
CDR3: ASSLTAGQPQH; V: TRBV7-3
CDR3: SASRGLAGYEQY; V: TRBV20-1
CDR3: ASSVSGYNEQF; V: TRBV11-3
CDR3: ASSVGGSLH; V: TRBV9
CDR3: ASIGQNLNEQF; V: TRBV28
CDR3: SVDTNSKSNEQF; V: TRBV29-1
CDR3: ASSQDDRAGGYT; V: TRBV4-2
CDR3: ASSYMGQGTSYEQY; V: TRBV6-2/TRBV6-3
CDR3: ASSLNGQGSQY; V: TRBV5-1
CDR3: ASSLLYNEQF; V: TRBV5-8
CDR3: ASSLIGSYGTEAF; V: TRBV27
CDR3: ASSPSWGGLRNEQF; V: TRBV3-1/TRBV3-2
CDR3: ASSHGTGGYNEQF; V: TRBV6-2/TRBV6-3
CDR3: ASGTLGPGGETNEKLF; V: TRBV4-2
CDR3: ASSEGVRHSETQY; V: TRBV5-6
CDR3: ASSFPQVNNEQF; V: TRBV7-9
CDR3: ASSVVGRGVEKLF; V: TRBV9
CDR3: ASNRGQGGNYGYT; V: TRBV6-5
CDR3: ASSTPGEWNEQF; V: TRBV4-3
CDR3: ASSEGFQETQY; V: TRBV25-1
CDR3: ASSQDGRVSPLH; V: TRBV4-3
CDR3: ASEEVYPDQPQH; V: TRBV9
CDR3: ASSPDTTFSTDTQY; V: TRBV6-2/TRBV6-3